A single sample is the source of the 27 T cell receptor beta chains below, sequenced in a study of blood T cell repertoires in COVID-19. Here immunoSEQ multiplex PCR was the method, and the copy in TCRdb shows in-frame clones only, minus some. The sample carries 250,000 or so clones, 86% recorded once. Sample: peripheral blood. All receptors derive from a man in his forties with active or convalescent COVID-19.

The chain employs TRBV18 and TRBJ1-4; the match to TRBD1 covers 12 bases. V lost 3 bases, J lost 13 bases, and 9 bases stayed unmatched. The CDR3 spans 15 residues. From germline, CDR1 is KGHSH and CDR2 LQKENI. The CDR3 DNA follows: TGTGCCAGCTCACCTGGGACAGGGGGCTTCGAGGGACTGTTTTTT. Translated, it gives CASSPGTGGFEGLFF.

The chain recombines TRBV7-9 with TRBJ2-7, with TRBD2 as a possible D gene (6 bases). The CDR3 totals 12 residues. Germline CDR1 is SEHNR and CDR2 is FQNEAQ (reference sequence). V was pared by 5 bases and J by 5 bases, with 10 bases between. The DNA of the CDR3 is TGTGCCAGCAGCCCCCGGGGGAACGAGCAGTACTTC. This translates into CASSPRGNEQYF.

For this clone: The junction departs from the called germline gene at one end, perhaps through a read error. This sequence joins TRBV6-5 and TRBJ1-2, with D perhaps matching TRBD1 (6 bases). CDR3 length: 14 residues. The germline gives CDR1 MNHEY, CDR2 SVGAGI. CDR3 protein: CASSPWTANYGYTF. The CDR3 DNA reads as TGTGCCAGCAGTCCTTGGACAGCTAATTATGGCTACACCTTC.

V gene TRBV20-1 combines with J gene TRBJ2-3; D is unresolved. The V and J ends lost 3 bases and 10 bases respectively, with 8 bases between them. The CDR3 is 10 amino acids. CDR1 DFQATT and CDR2 SNEGSKA come from the germline V gene (reference sequence). CDR3 DNA sequence: TGCAGTGCTAGTGGTTCGGCGCAGTATTTT. Protein: CSASGSAQYF.

The rearrangement joins TRBV24-1 to TRBJ2-3, with D possibly TRBD1 on 6 matching bases. Trimming took 0 bases from V and 2 from J, leaving 8 bases between them. In germline, CDR1 is KGHDR, CDR2 SFDVKD. The CDR3 has 15 residues. Here the CDR3 reads CATSDLHRDTDTQYF. Here the CDR3 DNA reads TGTGCCACCAGTGATTTGCACAGGGACACAGATACGCAGTATTTT.

This chain links TRBV9 with TRBJ2-5; the D gene is possibly TRBD2 (6 bases). The V end lost 2 bases, the J end lost 4 bases, and 21 bases lay between the germline ends. The germline V gene has CDR1 SGDLS and CDR2 YYNGEE. CDR3 length: 17 amino acids. The CDR3 bases are TGTGCCAGCAGCGTTGCCTTGGGCGGGGTCCGGGGAGAGACCCAGTACTTC. This codes for CASSVALGGVRGETQYF.

The rearrangement links TRBV15 to TRBJ2-7; 9 bases map to TRBD2. With 3 bases clipped from V and 0 bases from J, the junction kept 9 bases outside the gene matches. The CDR3 runs 17 residues. The germline gives CDR1 LNHNV, CDR2 YYDKDF (reference sequence). The CDR3 loop is CATSSFGAGGDSYEQYF. CDR3 bases: TGTGCCACCAGCAGTTTTGGGGCGGGAGGGGACTCCTACGAGCAGTACTTC.

The genes are TRBV21-1 and TRBJ1-2; the table assigns TRBD1, which was not confirmed against the DNA. TRBV21-1 is an annotated pseudogene. CDR3 length: 12 amino acids. The CDR3: CASSKFGKGYTF. CDR3 bases: TGTGCCAGCAGCAAATTTGGCAAGGGCTACACCTTC.

The V call is TRBV5-1, the J call TRBJ1-2; the D is unclear. CDR1 and CDR2 (germline): SGHRS, YFSETQ. The CDR3 extends over 14 amino acids. Trimming removed 2 bases from V and 3 bases from J, with 11 bases in between. CDR3 loop: CASSLSTEDYGYTF. CDR3 coding DNA: TGCGCCAGCAGCTTATCGACTGAGGACTATGGCTACACCTTC.

J is TRBJ2-2 and V is TRBV5-6; D gene unclear. Germline CDR1 is SGHDT and CDR2 is YYEEEE. CDR3 length: 16 residues. Trimming took off 5 bases at V and 2 bases at J, with 16 bases between the two ends. The DNA for the CDR3 is TGTGCCAGCAGTCGACCCCCCGGCGGAAACACCGGGGAGCTGTTTTTT. This encodes CASSRPPGGNTGELFF. The variable domain in full, with the rest retrieved from reference TRBV5-6 and TRBJ2-2, is DAGVTQSPTHLIKTRGQQVTLRCSPKSGHDTVSWYQQALGQGPQFIFQYYEEEERQRGNFPDRFSGHQFPNYSSELNVNALLLGDSALYLCASSRPPGGNTGELFFGEGSRLTVL.

The rearrangement uses TRBV21-1 and TRBJ1-5; the DNA was not used to check the table's D call, TRBD1. TRBV21-1 is tagged as a pseudogene. The CDR3 spans 14 residues. The CDR3 DNA is TGTGCCAGTTGGGACAGGTTTTTAGGTCAGCCCCAGCATTTT. This codes for CASWDRFLGQPQHF.

This clone was counted only a few times. Different DNA sequences within this sample yield the same CDR3. The chain links TRBV27 to TRBJ1-5, with 8 nucleotides matching TRBD1. This CDR3 comprises 14 residues. With V trimmed by 4 bases and J by 5 bases, 4 bases remained unmatched. The V gene's germline CDR1 is MNHEY and CDR2 SMNVEV (reference sequence). CDR3 region: CASSSGQGDQPQHF. DNA for the CDR3: TGTGCCAGCAGTTCTGGACAGGGAGATCAGCCCCAGCATTTT.

The chain's CDR3 is CASGLSQTRALHF. The CDR3 region has the DNA TGTGCTAGTGGTTTGTCGCAAACGAGGGCCCTCCACTTT. The rearrangement uses TRBV12-5 and TRBJ1-6; unclear D gene. CDR3 length equals 13 residues. Germline V gene lookup returns CDR1 LGHNT and CDR2 FRNRAP. Trimming removed 2 bases at V and 14 bases at J, with 13 bases between.

V and J are TRBV5-1 and TRBJ2-1; TRBD1 matches at 10 bases. The V gene end was trimmed by 0 bases and the J gene end by 1 base; junction bases not matched to a gene: 1. This CDR3 region has 16 residues. From germline, CDR1 is SGHRS and CDR2 YFSETQ. CDR3 protein: CASSLGQGASYNEQFF. CDR3 coding DNA: TGCGCCAGCAGCTTGGGACAGGGGGCTTCCTACAATGAGCAGTTCTTC.

This clone was seen a single time. The CDR3 coding sequence is TGTGCCAGCAGCTTTAGGGACAGCTCCTACAATGAGCAGTTCTTC. As protein: CASSFRDSSYNEQFF. The V gene is TRBV13, the J gene TRBJ2-1; 7 nucleotides match TRBD1. J lost 0 bases, V lost 3 bases, and 2 bases had no gene match. This CDR3 has 15 residues. Germline CDR1 and CDR2: PRHDT and FYEKMQ (reference sequence).

V usage is TRBV6-2 or TRBV6-3 and J usage is TRBJ1-2; maybe TRBD1 (6 bases). The germline V gene has CDR1 MNHEY and CDR2 SVGEGT. CDR3 length: 12 amino acids. The germline V and J ends were trimmed by 4 bases and 6 bases, with 9 bases remaining between them. The CDR3 protein is CASSSRDNGYTF. The CDR3 nucleotides read TGTGCCAGCAGTTCAAGGGACAATGGCTACACCTTC.

This chain uses TRBV13 with TRBJ2-2; perhaps TRBD1 as D (5 bases). The CDR3 sequence is 15 residues long. Trimming removed 5 bases at V and 4 bases at J, with 14 bases between. The germline V gene encodes CDR1 PRHDT and CDR2 FYEKMQ (reference sequence). CDR3 sequence: CASSPPVGPTGELFF. Here the CDR3 DNA reads TGTGCCAGCAGCCCCCCGGTGGGGCCCACCGGGGAGCTGTTTTTT.

This sequence joins TRBV5-1 and TRBJ2-1; no firm D call. The CDR3 length is 13 residues. The ends were cut back, 4 bases at V and 9 bases at J, with 14 bases in the middle. Germline CDR1 reads SGHRS; CDR2 reads YFSETQ. The CDR3 protein is CASSPEPFTEQFF. The CDR3, as DNA: TGCGCCAGCAGCCCGGAGCCTTTTACTGAGCAGTTCTTC.

This rearrangement joins TRBV30 to TRBJ1-1; 7 bases are shared with TRBD1. The germline CDR1 and CDR2 sequences are GTSNPN and SVGIG (reference sequence). J was trimmed by 1 base and V by 2 bases; bases with no gene match: 7. The CDR3 is made up of 15 amino acids. CDR3 bases: TGTGCCTGGAGTCCCCCCGGGACAGCGAACACTGAAGCTTTCTTT. Translation: CAWSPPGTANTEAFF.

The chain links TRBV30 to TRBJ2-1, with 8 positions matching TRBD2. Trimming at V came to 3 bases and at J to 8 bases, leaving 15 bases not matched to a gene. CDR3 length: 16 amino acids. Germline CDR1 is GTSNPN and CDR2 is SVGIG (reference sequence). The CDR3 spells CAWSRSGSLGWDEQFF. CDR3 DNA: TGTGCCTGGAGCAGGAGCGGGAGTCTGGGTTGGGATGAGCAGTTCTTC.

V and J are TRBV6-5 and TRBJ2-3, with D possibly TRBD1 on 6 matching bases. The germline V and J ends were trimmed by 7 bases and 6 bases, with 17 bases remaining between them. This CDR3 has 14 residues. Germline CDR1 MNHEY, CDR2 SVGAGI. The CDR3 nucleotides are TGTGCCAGCACCGAACAGGGAATTGGGGATACGCAGTATTTT. Translation gives CASTEQGIGDTQYF.

This clone was detected only a few times. The chain employs TRBV7-5 and TRBJ1-4; no check of the table's D call, TRBD1, against the DNA was made. TRBV7-5 is assigned pseudogene status. The CDR3 covers 18 residues. CDR3 nucleotide sequence: TGTGTCAGAAGCGCCACCGGGACACCGCTCTTTATTGGTGAAAAACTGTTTTTT. It translates to CVRSATGTPLFIGEKLFF.

J is TRBJ2-5 and V is TRBV12-5, with D perhaps matching TRBD1 (6 bases). The V gene lost 7 bases and the J gene lost 4 bases, with 16 bases spanning the gap. Germline V gene sequence: CDR1 LGHNT, CDR2 FRNRAP. CDR3 length: 14 amino acids. The CDR3 DNA reads as TGTGCTAGTGCCGCACAGGGACCCATAGAGACCCAGTACTTC. Encoded protein: CASAAQGPIETQYF. Using reference TRBV12-5 and TRBJ2-5 for the parts outside the CDR3, the full variable domain is DARVTQTPRHKVTEMGQEVTMRCQPILGHNTVFWYRQTMMQGLELLAYFRNRAPLDDSGMPKDRFSAEMPDATLATLKIQPSEPRDSAVYFCASAAQGPIETQYFGPGTRLLVL.

V usage is TRBV3-1 (or the pseudogene TRBV3-2) and J usage is TRBJ1-4; D is uncertain. V gave up 4 bases and J gave up 8 bases, with 17 bases separating them. Germline V gives CDR1 LGHDT, CDR2 YNNKEL (reference sequence). This CDR3 region has 15 residues. CDR3 nucleotide sequence: TGTGCCAGCAGCCCCTTGCGGGGAAGAGGGGAAAAACTGTTTTTT. It encodes CASSPLRGRGEKLFF.

The chain is built from TRBV2 and TRBJ1-1; D may be TRBD1 (5 bases). CDR1 is SNHLY and CDR2 is FYNNEI in the germline V gene. This CDR3 spans 14 amino acids. V was cut by 6 bases and J by 1 base, with 12 bases left in between. CDR3 DNA: TGTGCCAGCAGAGCGGGACGGTGGAACACTGAAGCTTTCTTT. Protein sequence: CASRAGRWNTEAFF. The whole variable domain, filled in from reference TRBV2 and TRBJ1-1, reads EPEVTQTPSHQVTQMGQEVILRCVPISNHLYFYWYRQILGQKVEFLVSFYNNEISEKSEIFDDQFSVERPDGSNFTLKIRSTKLEDSAMYFCASRAGRWNTEAFFGQGTRLTVV.

The chain combines TRBV11-2 with TRBJ1-1; TRBD1 is a possible D gene (6 bases). The CDR3 length is 16 residues. CDR1 SGHAT and CDR2 FQNNGV come from the germline V gene. V was trimmed by 0 bases and J by 0 bases, leaving 11 bases between them. The chain's CDR3 is CASSLEGGGLNTEAFF. CDR3 DNA: TGTGCCAGCAGCTTAGAAGGGGGGGGTCTGAACACTGAAGCTTTCTTT.

The chain carries TRBV9 and TRBJ2-7; 7 bases fit TRBD1. The ends lost 3 bases at V and 6 bases at J; junction bases unmatched: 9. From germline, CDR1 is SGDLS and CDR2 YYNGEE. The CDR3 length is 14 residues. The CDR3 region has the DNA TGTGCCAGCAGCGAGGGGACAGTCGATGTCGAGCAGTACTTC. This sequence encodes CASSEGTVDVEQYF.